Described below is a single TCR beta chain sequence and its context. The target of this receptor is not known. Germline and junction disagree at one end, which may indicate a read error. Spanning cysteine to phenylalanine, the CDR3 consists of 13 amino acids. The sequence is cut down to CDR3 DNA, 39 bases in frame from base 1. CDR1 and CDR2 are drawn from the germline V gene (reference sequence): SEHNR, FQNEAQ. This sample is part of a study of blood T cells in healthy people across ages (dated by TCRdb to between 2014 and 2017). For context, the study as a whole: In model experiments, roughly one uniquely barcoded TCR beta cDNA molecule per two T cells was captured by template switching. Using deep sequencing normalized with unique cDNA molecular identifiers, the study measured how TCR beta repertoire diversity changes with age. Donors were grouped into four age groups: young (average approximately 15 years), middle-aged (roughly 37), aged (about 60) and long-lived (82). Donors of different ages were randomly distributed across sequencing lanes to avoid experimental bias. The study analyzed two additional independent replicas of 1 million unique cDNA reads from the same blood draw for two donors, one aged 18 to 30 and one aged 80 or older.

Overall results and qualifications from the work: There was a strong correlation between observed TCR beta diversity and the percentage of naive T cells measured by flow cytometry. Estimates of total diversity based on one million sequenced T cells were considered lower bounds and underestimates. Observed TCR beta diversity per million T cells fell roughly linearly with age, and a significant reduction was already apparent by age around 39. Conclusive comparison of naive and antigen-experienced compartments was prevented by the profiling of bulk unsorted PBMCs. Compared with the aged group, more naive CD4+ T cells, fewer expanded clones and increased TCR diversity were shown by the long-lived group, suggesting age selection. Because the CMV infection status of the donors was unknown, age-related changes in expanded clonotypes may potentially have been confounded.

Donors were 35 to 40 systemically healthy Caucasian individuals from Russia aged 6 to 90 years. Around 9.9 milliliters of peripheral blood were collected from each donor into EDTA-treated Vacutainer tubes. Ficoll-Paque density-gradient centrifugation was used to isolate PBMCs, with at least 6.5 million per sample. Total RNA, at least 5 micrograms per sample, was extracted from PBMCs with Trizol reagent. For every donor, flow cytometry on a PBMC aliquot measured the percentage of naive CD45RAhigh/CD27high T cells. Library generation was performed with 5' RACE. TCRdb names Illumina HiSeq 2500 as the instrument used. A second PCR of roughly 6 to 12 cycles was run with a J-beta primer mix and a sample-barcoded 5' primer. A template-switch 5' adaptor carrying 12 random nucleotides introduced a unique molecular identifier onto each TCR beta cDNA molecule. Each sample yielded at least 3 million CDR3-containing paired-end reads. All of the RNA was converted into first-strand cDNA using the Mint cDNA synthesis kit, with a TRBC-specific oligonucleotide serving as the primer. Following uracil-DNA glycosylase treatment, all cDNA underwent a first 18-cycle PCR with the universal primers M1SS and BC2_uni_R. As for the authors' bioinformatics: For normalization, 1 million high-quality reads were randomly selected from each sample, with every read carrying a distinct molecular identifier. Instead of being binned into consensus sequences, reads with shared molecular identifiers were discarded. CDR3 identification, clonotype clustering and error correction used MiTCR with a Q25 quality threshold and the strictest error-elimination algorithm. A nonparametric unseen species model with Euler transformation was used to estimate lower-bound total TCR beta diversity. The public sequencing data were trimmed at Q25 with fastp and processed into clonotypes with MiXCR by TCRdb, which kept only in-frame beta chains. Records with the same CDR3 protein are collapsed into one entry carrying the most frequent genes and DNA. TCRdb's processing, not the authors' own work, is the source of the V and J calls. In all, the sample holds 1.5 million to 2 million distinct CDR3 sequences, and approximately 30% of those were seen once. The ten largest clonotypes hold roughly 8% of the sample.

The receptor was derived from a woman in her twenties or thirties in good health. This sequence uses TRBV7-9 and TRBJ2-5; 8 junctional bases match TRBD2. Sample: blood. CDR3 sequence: CASSRSGEEAQYF. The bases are TGTGCCAGCAGCCGTAGCGGGGAAGAGGCCCAGTACTTC.